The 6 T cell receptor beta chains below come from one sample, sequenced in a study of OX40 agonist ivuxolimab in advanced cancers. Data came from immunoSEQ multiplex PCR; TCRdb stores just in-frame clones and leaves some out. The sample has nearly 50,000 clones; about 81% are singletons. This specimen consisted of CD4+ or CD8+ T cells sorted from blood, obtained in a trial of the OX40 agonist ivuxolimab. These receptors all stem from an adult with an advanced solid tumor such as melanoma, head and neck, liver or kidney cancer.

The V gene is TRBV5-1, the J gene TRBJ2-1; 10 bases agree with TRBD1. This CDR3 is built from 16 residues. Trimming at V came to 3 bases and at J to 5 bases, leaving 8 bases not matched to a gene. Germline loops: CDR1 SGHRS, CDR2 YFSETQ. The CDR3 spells CASSSGPGQGNNEQFF. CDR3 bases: TGCGCCAGCAGCTCTGGACCGGGACAGGGGAACAATGAGCAGTTCTTC.

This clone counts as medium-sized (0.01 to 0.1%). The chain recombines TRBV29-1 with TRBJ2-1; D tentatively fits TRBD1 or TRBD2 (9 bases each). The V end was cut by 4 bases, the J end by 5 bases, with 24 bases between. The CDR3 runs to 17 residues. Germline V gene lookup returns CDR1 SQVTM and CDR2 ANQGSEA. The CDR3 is CSVGGDRVAGEHNEQFF. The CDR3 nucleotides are TGCAGCGTTGGAGGGGACAGGGTAGCGGGGGAGCACAATGAGCAGTTCTTC.

The CDR3 region has the DNA TGTGCCAGCAGCTTAGGACTAGCGGGGTACACCGGGGAGCTGTTTTTT. This gives the protein CASSLGLAGYTGELFF. The rearrangement joins TRBV13 to TRBJ2-2; 10 positions agree with TRBD2. This CDR3 comprises 16 residues. Germline V lookup: CDR1 PRHDT, CDR2 FYEKMQ (reference sequence). Unmatched junction bases numbered 1, after V lost 0 bases and J lost 3 bases.

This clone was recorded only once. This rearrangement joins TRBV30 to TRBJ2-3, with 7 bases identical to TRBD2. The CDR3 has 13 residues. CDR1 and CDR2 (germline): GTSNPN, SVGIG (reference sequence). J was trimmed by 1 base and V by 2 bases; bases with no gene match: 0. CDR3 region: CAWSSGGTDTQYF. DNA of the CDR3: TGTGCCTGGAGTAGCGGGGGCACAGATACGCAGTATTTT.

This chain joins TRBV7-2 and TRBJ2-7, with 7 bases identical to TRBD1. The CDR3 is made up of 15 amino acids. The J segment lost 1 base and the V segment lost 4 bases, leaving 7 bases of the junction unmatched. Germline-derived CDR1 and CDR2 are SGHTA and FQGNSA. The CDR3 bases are TGTGCCAGCAGCTCACGGGACAGTTATTCCTACGAGCAGTACTTC. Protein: CASSSRDSYSYEQYF.

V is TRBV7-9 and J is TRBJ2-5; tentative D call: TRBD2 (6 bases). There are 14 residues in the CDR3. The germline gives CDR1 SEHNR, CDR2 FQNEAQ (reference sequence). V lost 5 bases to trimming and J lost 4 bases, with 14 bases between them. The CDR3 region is CASSQTSGLETQYF. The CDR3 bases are TGTGCCAGCAGCCAGACTAGTGGCCTAGAGACCCAGTACTTC.